This T cell receptor (beta chain) was identified in a study of blood T cell repertoires in COVID-19. For the study at large: Samples came from the United States, Italy and Spain, spanning acute and convalescent COVID-19. In each case, the material was cDNA or gDNA derived from T cells, B-cell-depleted T cells, or PBMCs.

Seattle enrolled patients during active infection and tracked them longitudinally. Germline CDR1 is WNHNN and CDR2 is SYGVQD (reference sequence). The CDR3 is made up of 14 amino acids. V lost 3 bases and J 8 bases, leaving 16 bases between the germline ends. A few counts support this clone. How the authors handled the data: The assay estimated nucleated cells by amplifying reference gene primers. The method was immunoSEQ multiplex PCR; TCRdb's version includes in-frame clones alone and lacks a portion of them. V and J calls and clone size are given by that table; D and trimming were obtained from the DNA. Found here are around 300,000 clones, approximately 90% of them singletons; the top ten hold over 5.5%.

The chain recombines TRBV10-1 with TRBJ1-2, with a weak D call TRBD1 (5 bases). The clonotype originates from a woman in her forties or fifties with COVID-19, enrolled during active disease. The sample was peripheral blood. CDR3 bases: TGCGCCAGCAGTGACGGGGGAACGGCCTTCGGCTACACCTTC. This translates into CASSDGGTAFGYTF.